These 20 T cell receptor beta chains originate from one sample sequenced in a study of shared clonotypes between healthy human individuals (dated by TCRdb to the early 2020s). Library generation was performed with the immunoSEQ multiplex PCR assay. TCRdb holds this immuneACCESS table with in-frame rearrangements only. Some clones are missing; in checked studies, unresolved V genes explain under half, and the rest has no known cause. This sample lists more than 2,000,000 clones; approximately 94% were detected once. Jointly, the top ten make up about 0.13% of the sample. Sequenced input: naive CD4+ T cells sorted from blood. The cell subset or site label for this specimen denotes: CD45RA+ positively selected. All receptors come from a young man in good health.

This chain uses TRBV29-1 with TRBJ2-2, with D possibly being TRBD2 (7 bases). Germline loops: CDR1 SQVTM, CDR2 ANQGSEA. Trimming stripped 4 bases from V and 0 bases from J, with 9 bases between. There are 14 residues in the CDR3. The CDR3 region is CSVAGGANTGELFF. Written as DNA, the CDR3 is TGCAGCGTTGCGGGGGGCGCGAACACCGGGGAGCTGTTTTTT.

Here the CDR3 DNA reads TGTGCCAGCAGCTTGTCTACTGGCTCCTACAATGAGCAGTTCTTC. The encoded protein is CASSLSTGSYNEQFF. The J gene is TRBJ2-1, the V gene TRBV5-6; D unresolved. The V and J ends lost 1 base and 0 bases respectively, with 8 bases between them. The CDR3 totals 15 residues. Germline V lookup: CDR1 SGHDT, CDR2 YYEEEE. Full variable domain (rest looked up from reference TRBV5-6 and TRBJ2-1): DAGVTQSPTHLIKTRGQQVTLRCSPKSGHDTVSWYQQALGQGPQFIFQYYEEEERQRGNFPDRFSGHQFPNYSSELNVNALLLGDSALYLCASSLSTGSYNEQFFGPGTRLTVL.

The J gene is TRBJ2-3, the V gene TRBV6-1; 7 positions match TRBD2. Looked up from germline, CDR1 is MNHNS and CDR2 is SASEGT. The V and J ends lost 6 bases and 0 bases, in that order; junction bases with no gene match: 6. This CDR3 has 15 residues. Written as DNA, the CDR3 is TGTGCCAGCAGGCGGGAGAGTGCTAGCACAGATACGCAGTATTTT. Protein sequence: CASRRESASTDTQYF.

This clone showed up just once. The chain couples TRBV29-1 to TRBJ1-4; TRBD1 might be the D (6 bases). Trimming left V 6 bases short and J 0 bases short, with 11 bases between. The germline gives CDR1 SQVTM, CDR2 ANQGSEA. CDR3 size: 14 residues. As DNA, the CDR3 is TGCAGCGTCCCGGGGGCCTCAACTAATGAAAAACTGTTTTTT. Translation: CSVPGASTNEKLFF. The full variable domain, its missing parts supplied by reference TRBV29-1 and TRBJ1-4, is SAVISQKPSRDICQRGTSLTIQCQVDSQVTMMFWYRQQPGQSLTLIATANQGSEATYESGFVIDKFPISRPNLTFSTLTVSNMSPEDSSIYLCSVPGASTNEKLFFGSGTQLSVL.

The V gene is TRBV27, the J gene TRBJ1-6, with TRBD1 identical over 7 bases. The CDR3 covers 16 residues. Germline lookup yields CDR1 MNHEY and CDR2 SMNVEV (reference sequence). V dropped 3 bases and J dropped 10; count of bases not matched to a gene: 12. The DNA of the CDR3 is TGTGCCAGCAGTTTCCGACCGACAGGGATTGGGTCACCCCTCCACTTT. Translation gives CASSFRPTGIGSPLHF.

The chain is built from TRBV10-1 and TRBJ2-7; either TRBD1 or TRBD2 may supply D (5 bases each). The germline V gene has CDR1 WNHNN and CDR2 SYGVQD (reference sequence). The CDR3 is made up of 12 amino acids. Trimming left V 2 bases short and J 5 bases short, with 7 bases between. CDR3 region: CASSEGTDEQYF. The CDR3 nucleotides read TGCGCCAGCAGTGAGGGGACGGACGAGCAGTACTTC.

The V and J genes are TRBV10-1 and TRBJ1-1, with D unclear. The CDR3 is made up of 11 amino acids. Trimming took 8 bases from V and 8 from J, leaving 12 bases between them. CDR1 WNHNN and CDR2 SYGVQD come from the germline V gene (reference sequence). As DNA, the CDR3 is TGCGCCAGCCCGAGCCACGAGGAAGCTTTCTTT. It is translated as CASPSHEEAFF.

In its sample, this clone was seen once. The chain uses TRBV29-1 and TRBJ2-2; 8 bases fit TRBD1. J was trimmed by 4 bases and V by 4 bases; bases with no gene match: 11. The germline V gene encodes CDR1 SQVTM and CDR2 ANQGSEA. The CDR3 spans 16 residues. In DNA form, the CDR3 reads TGCAGCGTTGGTGACCCCGGGACAGGCCTCACCGGGGAGCTGTTTTTT. This gives the protein CSVGDPGTGLTGELFF.

A remark on this clone: This same CDR3 is encoded by further DNA sequences in the sample. The chain joins TRBV5-1 to TRBJ1-1; TRBD1 aligns across 7 bases. Germline V gives CDR1 SGHRS, CDR2 YFSETQ. The CDR3 length is 15 residues. V was pared by 4 bases and J by 1 base, with 7 bases of the junction left unmatched. The CDR3 DNA sequence: TGCGCCAGCAGCCCGCAGGGGGGACGGAACACTGAAGCTTTCTTT. Translating gives CASSPQGGRNTEAFF. The entire variable domain, with the rest obtained from reference TRBV5-1 and TRBJ1-1, is as follows: KAGVTQTPRYLIKTRGQQVTLSCSPISGHRSVSWYQQTPGQGLQFLFEYFSETQRNKGNFPGRFSGRQFSNSRSEMNVSTLELGDSALYLCASSPQGGRNTEAFFGQGTRLTVV.

The genes are TRBV7-3 and TRBJ2-1, with TRBD1 matching over 8 bases. Germline V lookup: CDR1 SGHTA, CDR2 FQGTGA. There are 16 residues in the CDR3. Germline trimming cut 0 bases from V and 8 bases from J; bases unmatched to any gene: 9. The CDR3 reads CASSLTYGTGGDEQFF. The DNA of the CDR3 is TGTGCCAGCAGCTTAACGTATGGGACAGGTGGAGATGAGCAGTTCTTC.

The chain joins TRBV2 to TRBJ2-5, with a possible D match to TRBD2 (6 bases). CDR3 size: 15 residues. Germline V gene lookup returns CDR1 SNHLY and CDR2 FYNNEI. Trimming stripped 0 bases from V and 4 bases from J, with 12 bases between. The CDR3 sequence: CASSEAMGGLETQYF. The CDR3 DNA sequence: TGTGCCAGCAGTGAAGCAATGGGGGGTTTAGAGACCCAGTACTTC.

The chain joins TRBV6-6 to TRBJ1-6; D gene unclear. Germline V gene sequence: CDR1 MNHNY, CDR2 SVGAGI (reference sequence). Trimming shortened V by 6 bases and J by 9 bases, and 9 bases separated the two germline ends. CDR3 size: 12 residues. The CDR3 coding sequence is TGTGCCAGCAGGCTAAGAGTTTCACCCCTCCACTTT. Amino acids: CASRLRVSPLHF.

This clone appeared once. The rearrangement uses TRBV4-1 and TRBJ2-5; no firm D call. In germline, CDR1 is MGHRA, CDR2 YSYEKL. This CDR3 has 15 amino acids. Between the trimmed V and J ends, which lost 2 bases and 1 base, there was a span of 11 bases. CDR3 amino acids: CASSQTGPFQETQYF. Written as DNA, the CDR3 is TGCGCCAGCAGCCAAACCGGGCCCTTCCAAGAGACCCAGTACTTC.

This clone was recorded only once. This sequence joins TRBV12-5 and TRBJ1-1; 7 nucleotides align to TRBD1. Germline V gene lookup returns CDR1 LGHNT and CDR2 FRNRAP. This CDR3 is 13 amino acids long. J gave up 4 bases and V 6 bases, and 5 bases lay outside the gene matches. The CDR3 sequence is CASGVQGSTEAFF. The DNA for the CDR3 is TGTGCTAGTGGGGTACAGGGGAGCACTGAAGCTTTCTTT.

Comments on this clone: At the DNA level, this CDR3 is encoded by other sequences in the same sample as well. The chain has TRBV5-1 and TRBJ2-3; D is unclear. CDR3 length equals 15 residues. From germline, CDR1 is SGHRS and CDR2 YFSETQ. The V end was cut by 1 base, the J end by 3 bases, with 12 bases between. The CDR3 sequence is CASSLWVAETDTQYF. The DNA for the CDR3 is TGCGCCAGCAGCTTGTGGGTAGCCGAGACAGATACGCAGTATTTT.

The rearrangement uses TRBV7-2 and TRBJ2-5, with 13 bases identical to TRBD2. The V gene end was trimmed by 2 bases and the J gene end by 2 bases; junction bases not matched to a gene: 5. There are 17 residues in the CDR3. CDR1 and CDR2 from the germline V gene are SGHTA and FQGNSA. The CDR3 region is CASSLWQLAGGQETQYF. Here the CDR3 DNA reads TGTGCCAGCAGCTTATGGCAACTAGCGGGAGGGCAAGAGACCCAGTACTTC.

The genes are TRBV4-1 and TRBJ2-7; 13 nucleotides agree with TRBD2. This CDR3 has 18 residues. Germline CDR1 MGHRA, CDR2 YSYEKL. The junction had 7 bases not matched to a gene; V was cut back by 2 bases and J by 0 bases. The CDR3 DNA reads as TGCGCCAGCAGCCAACGGACTAGCGGGGGCTCTAGCTCCTACGAGCAGTACTTC. This gives the protein CASSQRTSGGSSSYEQYF.

The chain uses TRBV18 and TRBJ2-5; 11 bases are shared with TRBD2. This CDR3 region has 16 residues. Germline values: CDR1 KGHSH, CDR2 LQKENI. With V trimmed by 5 bases and J by 1 base, 6 bases remained unmatched. CDR3 region: CASSTSSGGTQETQYF. The CDR3 nucleotides are TGTGCCAGCTCAACGTCTAGCGGGGGGACCCAAGAGACCCAGTACTTC.

This rearrangement joins TRBV9 to TRBJ2-1, with D possibly TRBD2 on 6 matching bases. The V and J ends lost 0 bases and 9 bases respectively, with 13 bases between them. Germline loops: CDR1 SGDLS, CDR2 YYNGEE. This CDR3 is 14 amino acids long. CDR3 protein: CASSVVGDSGEQFF. The DNA of the CDR3 is TGTGCCAGCAGCGTAGTTGGTGATAGCGGTGAGCAGTTCTTC.

The rearrangement joins TRBV27 to TRBJ2-7; the match to TRBD2 covers 8 bases. CDR1 and CDR2 (germline): MNHEY, SMNVEV (reference sequence). This CDR3 has 15 residues. After removal of 4 bases from V and 5 bases from J, the junction contained 10 bases not matched to a gene. CDR3 nucleotides: TGTGCCAGCAGTTCACGGGGGGGGAGTTCTCACGAGCAGTACTTC. This gives the protein CASSSRGGSSHEQYF.